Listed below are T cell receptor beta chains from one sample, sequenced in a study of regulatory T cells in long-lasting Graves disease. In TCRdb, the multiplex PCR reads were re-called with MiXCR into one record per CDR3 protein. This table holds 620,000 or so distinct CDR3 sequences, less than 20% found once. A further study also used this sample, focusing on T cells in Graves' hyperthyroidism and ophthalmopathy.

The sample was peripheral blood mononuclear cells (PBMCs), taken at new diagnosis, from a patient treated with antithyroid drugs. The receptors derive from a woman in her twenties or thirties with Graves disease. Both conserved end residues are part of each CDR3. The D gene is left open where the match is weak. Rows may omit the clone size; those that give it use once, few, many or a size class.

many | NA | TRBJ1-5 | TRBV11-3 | CASSFSGPNQPQHF | TGTGCCAGCAGCTTCTCAGGTCCCAATCAGCCCCAGCATTTT
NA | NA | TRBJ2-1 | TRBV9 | CASSAPGHNEQFF | TGTGCCAGCAGCGCCCCGGGGCACAATGAGCAGTTCTTC
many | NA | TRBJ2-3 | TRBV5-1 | CASSPQGLVDTQYF | TGCGCCAGCAGCCCACAGGGTTTAGTGGATACGCAGTATTTT
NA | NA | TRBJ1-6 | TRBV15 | CATSRIGSSYNSPLHF | TGTGCCACCAGCAGAATCGGTAGCTCCTATAATTCACCCCTCCACTTT
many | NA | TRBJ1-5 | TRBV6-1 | CASSDGNQPQHF | TGTGCCAGCAGTGACGGGAATCAGCCCCAGCATTTT
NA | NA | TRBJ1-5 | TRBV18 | CASSPSGAQPQHF | TGTGCCAGCTCACCATCAGGGGCCCAGCCCCAGCATTTT
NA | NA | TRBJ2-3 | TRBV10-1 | CASSDPGGFTQYF | TGCGCCAGCAGTGACCCTGGGGGTTTTACGCAGTATTTT
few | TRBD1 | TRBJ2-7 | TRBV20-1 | CSAPGTGEYEQYF | TGCAGTGCTCCCGGGACAGGGGAGTACGAGCAGTACTTC
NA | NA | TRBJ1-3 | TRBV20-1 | CSALPGSRGNTIYF | TGCAGTGCTTTACCGGGATCTAGAGGAAACACCATATATTTT
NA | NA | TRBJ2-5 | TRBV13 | CASSYLDGTQYF | TGTGCCAGCAGCTATCTGGATGGGACCCAGTACTTC
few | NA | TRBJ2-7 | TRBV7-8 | CASSSRGMTGTRPSSYEQYF | TGTGCCAGCAGCTCCCGGGGAATGACCGGGACTCGCCCGAGCTCCTACGAGCAGTACTTC
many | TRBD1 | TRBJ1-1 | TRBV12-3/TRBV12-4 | CASSLLSPLRGSTEAFF | TGTGCCAGCAGCCTCCTAAGCCCCCTCAGGGGGAGCACTGAAGCTTTCTTT
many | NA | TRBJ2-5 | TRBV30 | CAWSVGAPQETQYF | TGTGCCTGGAGTGTAGGGGCGCCCCAAGAGACCCAGTACTTC
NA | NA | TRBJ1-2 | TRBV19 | CASSARVVGYTF | TGTGCCAGTAGTGCCAGGGTAGTTGGCTACACCTTC
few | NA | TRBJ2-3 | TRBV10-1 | CASSEGSPDTQYF | TGCGCCAGCAGTGAAGGCAGCCCAGATACGCAGTATTTT
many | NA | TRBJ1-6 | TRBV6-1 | CASRTPTTAYNSPLHF | TGTGCCAGCAGAACCCCGACGACAGCTTATAATTCACCCCTCCACTTT
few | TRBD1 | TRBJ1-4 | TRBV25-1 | CASSPSGTANEKLFF | TGTGCCAGCAGTCCCTCCGGGACAGCAAATGAAAAACTGTTTTTT
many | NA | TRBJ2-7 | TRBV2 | CASSRVGSEQYF | TGTGCCAGCAGCAGGGTCGGGTCCGAGCAGTACTTC
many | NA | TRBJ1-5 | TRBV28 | CASAWASSNQPQHF | TGTGCCAGCGCGTGGGCAAGCTCCAATCAGCCCCAGCATTTT
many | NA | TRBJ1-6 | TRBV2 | CASSQTDSYNSPLHF | TGTGCCAGCAGTCAGACGGACTCCTATAATTCACCCCTCCACTTT
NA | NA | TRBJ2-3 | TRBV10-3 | CAIREGLGESDTQYF | TGTGCCATCAGGGAAGGGTTGGGGGAATCAGATACGCAGTATTTT
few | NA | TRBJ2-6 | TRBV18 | CASSSNTVSSGANVLTF | TGTGCCAGCTCGTCGAATACCGTTAGCTCTGGGGCCAACGTCCTGACTTTC
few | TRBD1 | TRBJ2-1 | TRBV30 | CAWRQPPGGQFF | TGTGCCTGGAGACAACCACCAGGGGGGCAGTTCTTC
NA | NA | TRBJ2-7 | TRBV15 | CATSRDRDTYEQYF | TGTGCCACCAGCAGAGATAGGGACACCTACGAGCAGTACTTC
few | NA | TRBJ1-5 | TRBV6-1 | CASREQGRGDQPQHF | TGTGCCAGCAGGGAACAGGGAAGGGGGGATCAGCCCCAGCATTTT
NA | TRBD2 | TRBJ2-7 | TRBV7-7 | CASSLAPLRAGVTYEQYF | TGTGCTAGCAGCTTAGCACCCCTGAGGGCGGGAGTTACCTACGAGCAGTACTTC
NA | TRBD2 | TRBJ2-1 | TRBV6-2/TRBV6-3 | CASSRVAGVVNEQFF | TGTGCCAGCAGTAGAGTAGCGGGAGTGGTCAATGAGCAGTTCTTC
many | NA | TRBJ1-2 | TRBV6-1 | CASKDTGSYGYTF | TGTGCCAGTAAGGACACGGGCTCATACGGCTACACCTTC
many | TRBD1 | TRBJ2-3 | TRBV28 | CASGGQGAYTQYF | TGTGCCTCAGGGGGACAGGGGGCGTATACGCAGTATTTT
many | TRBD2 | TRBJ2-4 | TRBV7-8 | CASTLLAGVAKNIQYF | TGTGCCAGCACCCTCCTAGCGGGAGTCGCCAAAAACATTCAGTACTTC
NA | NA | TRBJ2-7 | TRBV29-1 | CSVDLQGKNEQYF | TGCAGCGTTGATCTTCAGGGTAAGAATGAGCAGTACTTC
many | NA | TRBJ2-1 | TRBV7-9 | CASSFWADEQFF | TGTGCCAGCAGCTTTTGGGCGGACGAGCAGTTCTTC
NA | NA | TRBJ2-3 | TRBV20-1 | CSTLGGTDTQYF | TGCAGTACACTAGGTGGCACAGATACGCAGTATTTT
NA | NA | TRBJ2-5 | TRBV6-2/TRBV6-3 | CASSYSGAKQETQYF | TGTGCCAGCAGTTACTCAGGGGCCAAACAAGAGACCCAGTACTTC
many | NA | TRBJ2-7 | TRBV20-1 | CSARDGGSSYEQYF | TGCAGTGCTAGAGACGGCGGAAGCTCCTACGAGCAGTACTTC
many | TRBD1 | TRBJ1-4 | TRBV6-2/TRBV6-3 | CASSSGGGWSEKLFF | TGTGCCAGCAGTTCGGGAGGGGGCTGGAGTGAAAAACTGTTTTTT
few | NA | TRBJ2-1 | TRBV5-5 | CASLRGLYNEQFF | TGTGCCAGCCTGCGGGGGCTCTACAATGAGCAGTTCTTC
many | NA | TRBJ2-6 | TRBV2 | CASRRQESGANVLTF | TGTGCCAGCAGGCGACAGGAGTCTGGGGCCAACGTCCTGACTTTC
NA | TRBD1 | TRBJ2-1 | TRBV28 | CASSDGVATGGVFYEQFF | TGTGCCAGCAGTGATGGAGTAGCGACAGGGGGCGTATTTTATGAGCAGTTCTTC
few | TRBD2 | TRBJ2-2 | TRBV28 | CASQLAGFPGELFF | TGTGCCAGCCAGCTAGCGGGCTTCCCCGGGGAGCTGTTTTTT
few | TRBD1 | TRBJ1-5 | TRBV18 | CASSPPMGQENNQPQHF | TGTGCCAGCTCACCACCGATGGGACAGGAAAACAATCAGCCCCAGCATTTT
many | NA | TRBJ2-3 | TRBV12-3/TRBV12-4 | CASSLPTDTQYF | TGTGCCAGCAGTTTACCTACAGATACGCAGTATTTT
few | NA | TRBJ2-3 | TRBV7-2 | CASSQQNTDTQYF | TGTGCCAGCAGCCAACAGAATACAGATACGCAGTATTTT
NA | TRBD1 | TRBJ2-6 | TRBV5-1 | CASSLQGALAGANVLTF | TGCGCCAGCAGCTTACAGGGGGCACTAGCTGGGGCCAACGTCCTGACTTTC
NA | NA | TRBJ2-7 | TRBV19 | CASSIGTNAYEQYF | TGTGCCAGTAGTATCGGGACCAATGCCTACGAGCAGTACTTC